These 2 T cell receptor beta chains share one sample of origin, sequenced in a study of read filtering for tumor transcriptome and immune sequencing. From 300 to 450 ng of RNA, a library with molecular barcoded alpha/delta and beta/gamma adaptors was made. From the reads, TCRdb called clonotypes with MiXCR, one entry per CDR3 protein. Of fewer than 150,000 distinct CDR3 sequences in the sample, 13% were seen once. Input material: a population of CD138-negative cells sorted from bone marrow. These receptors were taken from a donor at least 40 years old with multiple myeloma.

This clonotype was observed at least ten times. The CDR3: CSARGPRRELGYTF. The CDR3 DNA follows: TGCAGTGCTAGGGGACCACGCAGGGAGCTTGGCTACACCTTC. The chain joins TRBV20-1 to TRBJ1-2; TRBD1 might be the D (5 bases). V lost 3 bases and J lost 7, with 18 bases in between. In germline, CDR1 is DFQATT, CDR2 SNEGSKA (reference sequence). The CDR3 consists of 14 residues.

This clonotype has ten or more counts. J is TRBJ1-1 and V is TRBV2; D not resolved. Germline CDR1 SNHLY, CDR2 FYNNEI. This CDR3 is 14 amino acids long. V shed 1 base and J shed 4 bases, with 10 bases lying between them. CDR3 region: CASSEGVAATEAFF. The CDR3 nucleotides read TGTGCCAGCAGTGAAGGGGTTGCGGCCACTGAAGCTTTCTTT. Complete variable domain (other parts from reference TRBV2 and TRBJ1-1): EPEVTQTPSHQVTQMGQEVILRCVPISNHLYFYWYRQILGQKVEFLVSFYNNEISEKSEIFDDQFSVERPDGSNFTLKIRSTKLEDSAMYFCASSEGVAATEAFFGQGTRLTVV.